Sequencing of this T cell receptor (beta chain) was carried out in a study of PD-L1 blockade in urothelial cancer. Study information: Analysis of the blood was performed 3 weeks (second dose) and 6 weeks after treatment start.

Specified time point: peripheral blood 6 weeks after treatment start. Sample contribution per patient ranged from 1 to 8, covering pretreatment and on-treatment. Trimming left V 4 bases short and J 0 bases short, with 11 bases between. CDR1 SGHRS and CDR2 YFSETQ come from the germline V gene. CDR3 size: 15 residues. The method was immunoSEQ multiplex PCR; TCRdb's version includes in-frame clones alone and lacks a portion of them. Here the sample spans about 120,000 clones, roughly 88% being singletons. The source was PBMCs, collected around atezolizumab (anti-PD-L1) treatment. This chain joins TRBV5-1 and TRBJ1-5, with D unclear. The clonotype was recovered from a man in his fifties with urothelial cancer. CDR3 sequence (DNA): TGCGCCAGCAGCCACAGCGGTGGTAGCAATCAGCCCCAGCATTTT. As protein: CASSHSGGSNQPQHF.